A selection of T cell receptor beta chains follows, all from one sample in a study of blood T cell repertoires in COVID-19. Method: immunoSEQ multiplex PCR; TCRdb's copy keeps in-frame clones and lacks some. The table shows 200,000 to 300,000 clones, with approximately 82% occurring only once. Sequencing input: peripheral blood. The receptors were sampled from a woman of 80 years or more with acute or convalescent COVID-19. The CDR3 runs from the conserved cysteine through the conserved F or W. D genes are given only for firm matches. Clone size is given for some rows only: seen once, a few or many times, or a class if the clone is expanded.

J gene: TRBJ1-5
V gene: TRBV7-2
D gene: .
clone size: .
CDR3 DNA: TGTGCCAGCAGCAGAGAATGGGGGGTTGGCAATCAGCCCCAGCATTTT
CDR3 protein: CASSREWGVGNQPQHF

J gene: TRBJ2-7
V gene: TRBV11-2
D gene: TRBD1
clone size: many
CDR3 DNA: TGTGCCAGCAGCCACGGACAGGGAGGAACCTACGAGCAGTACTTC
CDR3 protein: CASSHGQGGTYEQYF

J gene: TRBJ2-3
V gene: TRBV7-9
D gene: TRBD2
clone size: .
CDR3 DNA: TGTGCCAGCAGCCATGGACTAGCGGGGGGGCCAGATACGCAGTATTTT
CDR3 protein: CASSHGLAGGPDTQYF

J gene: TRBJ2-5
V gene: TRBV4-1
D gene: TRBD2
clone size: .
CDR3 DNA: TGCGCCAGCAGCGACGAGAGCGGGAGGGCCCAGGAGACCCAGTACTTC
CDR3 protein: CASSDESGRAQETQYF

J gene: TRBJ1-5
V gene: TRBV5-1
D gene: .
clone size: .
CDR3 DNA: TGCGCCAGCAGCTTGGTTGGAGGGTGGGATCAGCCCCAGCATTTT
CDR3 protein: CASSLVGGWDQPQHF

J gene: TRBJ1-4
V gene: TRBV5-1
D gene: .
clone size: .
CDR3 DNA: TGCGCCAGTACCTCGACCGACTCAACTAATGAAAAACTGTTTTTT
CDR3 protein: CASTSTDSTNEKLFF

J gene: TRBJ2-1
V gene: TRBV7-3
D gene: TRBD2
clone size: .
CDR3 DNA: TGTGCCAGCAGCTTAAGGTGGGAGGGCCCTAGTGAGCAGTTCTTC
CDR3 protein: CASSLRWEGPSEQFF

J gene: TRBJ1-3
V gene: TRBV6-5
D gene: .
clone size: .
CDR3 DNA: TGTGCCAGCAGTTCCCTCGGACAGAGAACTGGAAACACCATATATTTT
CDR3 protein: CASSSLGQRTGNTIYF

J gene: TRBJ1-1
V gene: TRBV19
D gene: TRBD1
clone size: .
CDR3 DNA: TGTGCCAGTAGTATTACAGGGGCCTCGAACACTGAAGCTTTCTTT
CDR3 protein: CASSITGASNTEAFF

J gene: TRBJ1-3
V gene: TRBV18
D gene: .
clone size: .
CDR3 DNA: TGTGCCAGCTCACCAACAGCAGGGTCTGGAAACACCATATATTTT
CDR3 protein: CASSPTAGSGNTIYF

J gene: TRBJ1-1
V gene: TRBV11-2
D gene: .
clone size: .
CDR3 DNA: TGTGCCAGCAGCAACAGAATGAACACTGAAGCTTTCTTT
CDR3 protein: CASSNRMNTEAFF

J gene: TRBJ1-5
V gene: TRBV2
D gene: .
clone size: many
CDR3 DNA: TGTGCCAGCAGTGAAACGTCAGGCAATCAGCCCCAGCATTTT
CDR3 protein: CASSETSGNQPQHF

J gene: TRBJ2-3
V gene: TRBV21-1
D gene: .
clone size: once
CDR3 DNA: TGTGCCAGCAGCAAATCTTCCGTAATCCTCAGCACAGATACGCAGTATTTT
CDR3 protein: CASSKSSVILSTDTQYF

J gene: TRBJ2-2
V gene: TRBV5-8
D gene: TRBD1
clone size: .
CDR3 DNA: TGTGCCAGCAGCGGTACTTACCTGGGACAGGGGGCCGGGGAGCTGTTTTTT
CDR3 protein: CASSGTYLGQGAGELFF

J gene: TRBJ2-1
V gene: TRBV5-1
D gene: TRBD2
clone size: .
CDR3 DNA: TGCGCCAGCAGCCTAGCGGGGGCCAACAATGAGCAGTTCTTC
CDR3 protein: CASSLAGANNEQFF

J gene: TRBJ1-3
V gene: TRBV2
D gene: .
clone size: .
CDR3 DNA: TGTGCCAGCAGTGAAAGAGCTGGAAACACCATATATTTT
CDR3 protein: CASSERAGNTIYF

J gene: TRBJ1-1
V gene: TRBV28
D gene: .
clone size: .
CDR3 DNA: TGTGCCATCAGGGGCTTAGTCACTGAAGCTTTCTTT
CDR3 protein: CAIRGLVTEAFF

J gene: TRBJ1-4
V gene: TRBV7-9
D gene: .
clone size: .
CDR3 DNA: TGTGCCAGCAGCCCTGACACGTGGGAAAAACTGTTTTTT
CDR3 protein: CASSPDTWEKLFF

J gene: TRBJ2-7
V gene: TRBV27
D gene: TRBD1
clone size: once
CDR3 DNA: TGTGCCAGCAGATCTTCCGGGACAGGGTCCTACGAGCAGTACTTC
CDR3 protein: CASRSSGTGSYEQYF

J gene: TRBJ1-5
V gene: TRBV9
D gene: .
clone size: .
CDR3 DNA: TGTGCCAGCAGCTCTACAGGGTTTAGCAATCAGCCCCAGCATTTT
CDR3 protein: CASSSTGFSNQPQHF

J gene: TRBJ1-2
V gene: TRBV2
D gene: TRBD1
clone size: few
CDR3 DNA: TGTGCCAGCAGTCTCCCGGGACAGGGGAGAGGCTACACCTTC
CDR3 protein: CASSLPGQGRGYTF

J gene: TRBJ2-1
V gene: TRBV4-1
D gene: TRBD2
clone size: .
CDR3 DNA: TGCGCCAGCAGCCAAGAATGGCTAGCGGGCCCAAGTGAGCAGTTCTTC
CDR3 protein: CASSQEWLAGPSEQFF

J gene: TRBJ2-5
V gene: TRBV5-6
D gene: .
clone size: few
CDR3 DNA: TGTGCCAGCAGTGCTACAGGGCAGCCTGAAGAGACCCAGTACTTC
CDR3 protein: CASSATGQPEETQYF

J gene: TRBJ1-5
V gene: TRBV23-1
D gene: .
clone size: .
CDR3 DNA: TGCGCCAGCAGTCAATTGGTCCAGGTTCTTAGCAATCAGCCCCAGCATTTT
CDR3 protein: CASSQLVQVLSNQPQHF

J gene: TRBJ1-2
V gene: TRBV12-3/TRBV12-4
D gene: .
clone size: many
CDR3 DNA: TGTGCCAGCAGTTCCCTACAGGGTGGCGGCTACACCTTC
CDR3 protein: CASSSLQGGGYTF

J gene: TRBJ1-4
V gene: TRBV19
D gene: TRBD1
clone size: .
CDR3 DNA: TGTGCCAGTAGTCCGCCAAATGACAGGGCGGAACTGTTTTTT
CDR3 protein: CASSPPNDRAELFF

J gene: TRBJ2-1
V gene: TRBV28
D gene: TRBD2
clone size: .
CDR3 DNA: TGTGCCAGCAGTACGGGACTAGCGGGAGGTTTCAATGAGCAGTTCTTC
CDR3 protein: CASSTGLAGGFNEQFF

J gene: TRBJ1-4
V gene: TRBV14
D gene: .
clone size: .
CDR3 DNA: TGTGCCAGCAGCCAACAGGGTCCCTCAACTAATGAAAAACTGTTTTTT
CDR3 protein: CASSQQGPSTNEKLFF

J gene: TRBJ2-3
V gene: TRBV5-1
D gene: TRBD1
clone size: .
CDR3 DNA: TGCGCCAGCAGCTTGAGTGGACAGGGCACCACAGATACGCAGTATTTT
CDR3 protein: CASSLSGQGTTDTQYF